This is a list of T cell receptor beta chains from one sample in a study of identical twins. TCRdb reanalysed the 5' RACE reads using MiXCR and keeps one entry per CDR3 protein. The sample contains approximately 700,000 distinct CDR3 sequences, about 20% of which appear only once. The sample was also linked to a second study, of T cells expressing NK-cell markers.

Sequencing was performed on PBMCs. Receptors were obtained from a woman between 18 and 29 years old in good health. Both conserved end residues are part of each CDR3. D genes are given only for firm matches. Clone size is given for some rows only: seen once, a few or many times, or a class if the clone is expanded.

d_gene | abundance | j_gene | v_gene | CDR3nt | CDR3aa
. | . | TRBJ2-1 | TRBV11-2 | TGTGCCAGCAGCTTAGAGGGACCGACCTACAATGAGCAGTTCTTC | CASSLEGPTYNEQFF
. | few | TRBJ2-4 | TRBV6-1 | TGTGCCAGCAGCCTCGGACCATCAAACATTCAGTACTTC | CASSLGPSNIQYF
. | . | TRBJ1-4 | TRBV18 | TGTGCCAGCTCACCACCGGGGGGGAGCGAAAAACTGTTTTTT | CASSPPGGSEKLFF
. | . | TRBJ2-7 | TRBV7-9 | TGTGCCAGCAGCCAAAACCTAGGGGGCGAGCAGTACTTC | CASSQNLGGEQYF
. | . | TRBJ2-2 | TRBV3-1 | TGTGCCAGCAGCCAAGAAACAATCACCGGGGAGCTGTTTTTT | CASSQETITGELFF
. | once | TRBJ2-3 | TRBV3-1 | TGTGCCAGCAGTCCCGATTACCAGGGGTGGAGCACAGATACGCAGTATTTT | CASSPDYQGWSTDTQYF
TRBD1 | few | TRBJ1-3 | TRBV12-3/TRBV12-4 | TGTGCCAGCGGGTCGACGGGACAGATTTTT | CASGSTGQIF
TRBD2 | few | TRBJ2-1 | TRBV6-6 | TGTGCCAGCAGTGGTCGGACTAGTTTTGAGCAGTTCTTC | CASSGRTSFEQFF
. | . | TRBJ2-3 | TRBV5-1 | TGCGCCAGCAGCTCTACTGATAGCACAGATACGCAGTATTTT | CASSSTDSTDTQYF
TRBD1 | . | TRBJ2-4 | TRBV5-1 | TGCGCCAGCAGACCAGATACAGGGGAAAACATTCAGTACTTC | CASRPDTGENIQYF
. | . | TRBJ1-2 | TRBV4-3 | TGCGCCAGCAGCCATACGAGGAGGAGCTATGGCTACACCTTC | CASSHTRRSYGYTF
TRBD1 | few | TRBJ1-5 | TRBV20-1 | TGCAGTTTGGGACAGGGGGTGCAGCCCCAGCATTTT | CSLGQGVQPQHF
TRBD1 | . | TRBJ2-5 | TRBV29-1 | TGCAGCGTTGAAGCAGGGGGATCGGGAGAGACCCAGTACTTC | CSVEAGGSGETQYF
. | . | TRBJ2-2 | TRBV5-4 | TGTGCCAGCAGCCATAGACGATCTGGGGAGCTGTTTTTT | CASSHRRSGELFF
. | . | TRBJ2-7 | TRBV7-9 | TGTGCCAGCAGCTCCTTTGGGCAGCTGAGCTCCTACGAGCAGTACTTC | CASSSFGQLSSYEQYF
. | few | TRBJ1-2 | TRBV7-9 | TGTGCCAGCAGCAACCCATTGCGTGTTGGGGGCTACACCTTC | CASSNPLRVGGYTF
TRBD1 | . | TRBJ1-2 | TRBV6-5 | TGTGCCAGCAGTTACCAACAGCCAGGGGGTACTGGCTACACCTTC | CASSYQQPGGTGYTF
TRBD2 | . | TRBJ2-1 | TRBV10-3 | TGTGCCATCAGTGAGTTGGCGGGAGGGAACAATGAGCAGTTCTTC | CAISELAGGNNEQFF
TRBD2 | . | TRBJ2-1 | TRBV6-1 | TGTGCCAGCGCGGGGGGGCTGACCTACAATGAGCAGTTCTTC | CASAGGLTYNEQFF
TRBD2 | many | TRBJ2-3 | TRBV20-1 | TGCAGTGCTAGCTTAGCGGGGGGAGATACGCAGTATTTT | CSASLAGGDTQYF
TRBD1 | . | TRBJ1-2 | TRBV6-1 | TGTGCCAGCAGTCAACAACAGGGGGACTATGGCTACACCTTC | CASSQQQGDYGYTF
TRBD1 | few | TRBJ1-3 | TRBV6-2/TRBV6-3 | TGTGCCAGCAGATCCGGACAGGGGTCCGGAAACACCATATATTTT | CASRSGQGSGNTIYF
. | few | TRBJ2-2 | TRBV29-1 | TGCAGCGTCCGTGGGACCCTGGCCACCGGGGAGCTGTTTTTT | CSVRGTLATGELFF
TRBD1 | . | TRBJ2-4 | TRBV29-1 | TGCAGCGTTGGGACAGGGGGCGGCGGAAACATTCAGTACTTC | CSVGTGGGGNIQYF
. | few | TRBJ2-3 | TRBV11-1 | TGTGCCAGCAGCTCCCCCCGGCTGGTGCACCTCACAGATACGCAGTATTTT | CASSSPRLVHLTDTQYF
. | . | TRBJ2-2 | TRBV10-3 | TGTGCCATCAGTGAGTCGTCCGGGGAGCTGTTTTTT | CAISESSGELFF
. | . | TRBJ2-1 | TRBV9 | TGTGCCAGCAGCGTACGTGGGGACGGCTCCTACAATGAGCAGTTCTTC | CASSVRGDGSYNEQFF
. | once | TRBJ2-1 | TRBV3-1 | TGTGCCAGCAGTACGAGTAGGGTCAGGGGTAATGAGCAGTTCTTC | CASSTSRVRGNEQFF
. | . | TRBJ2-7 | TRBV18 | TGTGCCAGCTCACCCGTCGCTGGGGCTGGCTACGAGCAGTACTTC | CASSPVAGAGYEQYF
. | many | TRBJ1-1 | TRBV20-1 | TGCAGTGCTAGGTCCGGACAAACGAACACTGAAGCTTTCTTT | CSARSGQTNTEAFF
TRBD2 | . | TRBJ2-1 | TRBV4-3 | TGCGCCAGCAGCCTTGTCTTGTCTCGGGAGGGGGACGAGCAGTTCTTC | CASSLVLSREGDEQFF
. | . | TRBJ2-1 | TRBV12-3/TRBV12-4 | TGTGCCAGCAGTCTCACTAGCCACAATGAGCAGTTCTTC | CASSLTSHNEQFF
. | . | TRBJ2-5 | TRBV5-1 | TGCGCCAGCAGCTTGGGACCGACCGAAGAGACCCAGTACTTC | CASSLGPTEETQYF
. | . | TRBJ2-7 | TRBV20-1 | TGCAGTGCTAGCAAACCTGACACTTGGCGGGACTACGAGCAGTACTTC | CSASKPDTWRDYEQYF
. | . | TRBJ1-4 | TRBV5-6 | TGTGCCAGCAGCCCATCCAGTCGGGCAACTAATGAAAAACTGTTTTTT | CASSPSSRATNEKLFF
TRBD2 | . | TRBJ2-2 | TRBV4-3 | TGCGCCAGCAGCCAAGGGTTAGGCGGGAGTACCGGGGAGCTGTTTTTT | CASSQGLGGSTGELFF
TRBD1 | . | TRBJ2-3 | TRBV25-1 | TGTGCCAGCAGTTGGGACAGGATCACAGATACGCAGTATTTT | CASSWDRITDTQYF
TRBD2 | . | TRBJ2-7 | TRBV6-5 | TGTGCCAGCAGTTACGACTATGGACTAGGGAACGAGCAGTACTTC | CASSYDYGLGNEQYF
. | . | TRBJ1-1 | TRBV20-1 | TGCAGTGCTGTTAGTGCAAAAGCTTTCTTT | CSAVSAKAFF
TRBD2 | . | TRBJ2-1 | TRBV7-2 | TGTGCCAGCAGACCGTTAGCGGGGAATGAGCAGTTCTTC | CASRPLAGNEQFF
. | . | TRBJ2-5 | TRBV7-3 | TGTGCCAGCAGCTTAAGGCAGCTAGAGACCCAGTACTTC | CASSLRQLETQYF
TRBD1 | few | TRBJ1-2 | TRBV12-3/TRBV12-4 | TGTGCCAGCAGTACCCAGGACAGGGACTATGGCTACACCTTC | CASSTQDRDYGYTF
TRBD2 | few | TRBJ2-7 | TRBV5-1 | TGCGCCAGCAGCTTGGCTCGGGAGGGCGAGCAGTACTTC | CASSLAREGEQYF
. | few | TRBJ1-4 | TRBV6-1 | TGTGCCAGCAGCGCGTATCCACCGGCCCACCGGCGGGAAAAACTGTTTTTT | CASSAYPPAHRREKLFF
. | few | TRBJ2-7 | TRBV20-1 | TGCAGTGCTCCTTCAAGGGCTTCAGGTTCCTACGAGCAGTACTTC | CSAPSRASGSYEQYF
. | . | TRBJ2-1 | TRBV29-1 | TGCAGCGTTGGGTTTCCTCCGGGCAATGAGCAGTTCTTC | CSVGFPPGNEQFF
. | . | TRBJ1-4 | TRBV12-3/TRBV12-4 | TGTGCCAGCAGACGGGACGTAGATAATGAAAAACTGTTTTTT | CASRRDVDNEKLFF
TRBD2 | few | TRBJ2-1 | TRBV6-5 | TGTGCCAGCAGTTACGGAGCGGGAGAGTCGGATGAGCAGTTCTTC | CASSYGAGESDEQFF
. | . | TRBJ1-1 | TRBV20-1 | TGCAGTGCCCGAAGAGGTGGCGCGGGCACTGAAGCTTTCTTT | CSARRGGAGTEAFF
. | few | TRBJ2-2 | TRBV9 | TGTGCCAGCAGCGCCCAGTCCTTACCGGGACAGAACACCGGGGAGCTGTTTTTT | CASSAQSLPGQNTGELFF
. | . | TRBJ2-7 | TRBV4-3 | TGCGCCAGCAGCCAAGTAGAGGACTACTCCCCTCGAGAGCAGTACTTC | CASSQVEDYSPREQYF
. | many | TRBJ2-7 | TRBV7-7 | TGTGCTAGCAGCCCCCTAAGGGAGCAGTACTTC | CASSPLREQYF
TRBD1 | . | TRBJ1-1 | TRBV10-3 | TGTGCCATCGGACAGGGCGACATGAACACTGAAGCTTTCTTT | CAIGQGDMNTEAFF
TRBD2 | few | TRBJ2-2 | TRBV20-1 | TGCAGTGCTAGGACTAGCTACACCGGGGAGCTGTTTTTT | CSARTSYTGELFF
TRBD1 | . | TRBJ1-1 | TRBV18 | TGTGCCAGCTCACCCATGCAGGGGGATAAAGCTTTCTTT | CASSPMQGDKAFF
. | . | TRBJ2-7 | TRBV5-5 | TGTGCCAGCAGCCTGGAGGTTGGGACCTACGAGCAGTACTTC | CASSLEVGTYEQYF
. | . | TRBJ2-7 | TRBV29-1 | TGCAGCGTTGATTTCGGATACGAGCAGTACTTC | CSVDFGYEQYF
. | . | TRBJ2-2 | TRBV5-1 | TGCGCCAGCAGCCGCGGACTCTTGAACACCGGGGAGCTGTTTTTT | CASSRGLLNTGELFF
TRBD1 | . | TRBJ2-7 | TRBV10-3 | TGTGCCATCAGTGAGACGGACAGGGGGCGGTACGAGCAGTACTTC | CAISETDRGRYEQYF
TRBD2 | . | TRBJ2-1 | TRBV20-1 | TGCAGCTCCAGAGCCGAGCGGGGGGCCAATGAGCAGTTCTTC | CSSRAERGANEQFF